This TCR beta chain stems from a study of cytomegalovirus exposure and HLA in healthy donors. Study results and caveats: Presence/absence results assume similar sequencing depth per donor, which may not hold. CMV serostatus was the only recorded immune exposure for donors. Relative to the approximately 700-donor mean, N-insertions were reportedly fewer in an Asian-associated ancestry cluster in a later analysis. When analyzed later, the rates of TCR association showed variation by HLA locus, with DRB1 the most and HLA-C the fewest.

On this clone itself: Its specificity is unknown.

The PCR had 60 Vbeta and 13 Jbeta primers. TCRdb's copy holds only in-frame clones and misses some; the assay was immunoSEQ multiplex PCR. Of roughly 170,000 clones listed, over 60% were seen once; the top ten hold 1.6%. V lost 3 bases to trimming and J lost 5 bases, with 13 bases between them. There are 14 residues in the CDR3. CDR1 is MDHEN, CDR2 SYDVKM, per germline. The sequencing sample was made of PBMCs. J is TRBJ1-1 and V is TRBV28; the D gene is possibly TRBD1 (5 bases). This sequence originates from a woman in her 30s in good health and CMV-seronegative. CDR3 DNA: TGTGCCAGCAGTTTGGCCGGCGGGGGTACTGAAGCTTTCTTT. It codes for CASSLAGGGTEAFF.